This T cell receptor (beta chain) was captured by sequencing in a study of PD-1 blockade in classical Hodgkin lymphoma. All the patients suffered relapse after autologous stem cell transplantation, and brentuximab vedotin exposure differed. Germline assignment: CDR1 SGHVS and CDR2 FQNEAQ. The CDR3 sequence is 15 residues long. Trimming removed 2 bases from V and 0 bases from J, with 8 bases in between. Method: immunoSEQ multiplex PCR; TCRdb's copy keeps in-frame clones and lacks some. This sample has tens of thousands of clones, with over 70% found just once. A remark on this clone: Its antigen remains unidentified.

Study results and caveats: The baseline diversity of complete responders showed similarity to that of newly diagnosed patients. Why the repertoires differ is still unclear, perhaps disease activity or prior therapy. At baseline, newly diagnosed patients reportedly showed less TCR diversity than healthy donors.

The material sequenced was peripheral blood mononuclear cells (PBMCs), taken before the second cycle of nivolumab. The V gene is TRBV7-8, the J gene TRBJ1-3; perhaps TRBD1 as D (6 bases). This TCR came from a human donor with classical Hodgkin lymphoma. The CDR3 loop reads CASSLLDSSGNTIYF. CDR3 nucleotides: TGTGCCAGCAGCTTACTGGACAGCTCTGGAAACACCATATATTTT. The entire variable domain, with the rest obtained from reference TRBV7-8 and TRBJ1-3, is as follows: GAGVSQSPRYKVAKRGQDVALRCDPISGHVSLFWYQQALGQGPEFLTYFQNEAQLDKSGLPSDRFFAERPEGSVSTLKIQRTQQEDSAVYLCASSLLDSSGNTIYFGEGSWLTVV.